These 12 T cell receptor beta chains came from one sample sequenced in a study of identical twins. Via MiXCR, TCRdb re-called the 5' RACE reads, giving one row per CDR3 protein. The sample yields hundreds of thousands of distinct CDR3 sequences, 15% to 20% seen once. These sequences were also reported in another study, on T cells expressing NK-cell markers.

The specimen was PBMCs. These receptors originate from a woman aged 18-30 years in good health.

In DNA form, the CDR3 reads TGTGCCAGCAGCTTATTGGAAAGGACTGAAGCTTTCTTT. This gives the protein CASSLLERTEAFF. The chain links TRBV7-9 to TRBJ1-1; D gene ambiguous. CDR3 length: 13 residues. The germline V gene encodes CDR1 SEHNR and CDR2 FQNEAQ (reference sequence). V lost 2 bases and J 5 bases, leaving 9 bases between the germline ends.

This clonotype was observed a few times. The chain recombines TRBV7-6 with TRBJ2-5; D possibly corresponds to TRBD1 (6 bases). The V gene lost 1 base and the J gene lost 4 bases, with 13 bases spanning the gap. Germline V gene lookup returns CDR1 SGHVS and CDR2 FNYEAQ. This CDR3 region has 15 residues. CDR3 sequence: CASSLGQGKGETQYF. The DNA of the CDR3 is TGTGCCAGCAGCTTAGGGCAGGGGAAGGGAGAGACCCAGTACTTC.

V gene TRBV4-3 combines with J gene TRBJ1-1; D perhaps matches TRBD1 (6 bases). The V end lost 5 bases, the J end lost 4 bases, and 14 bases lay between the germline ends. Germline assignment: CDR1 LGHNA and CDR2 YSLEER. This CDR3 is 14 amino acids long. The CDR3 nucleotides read TGCGCCAGCAGCGGACGGACAGACACCACTGAAGCTTTCTTT. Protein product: CASSGRTDTTEAFF.

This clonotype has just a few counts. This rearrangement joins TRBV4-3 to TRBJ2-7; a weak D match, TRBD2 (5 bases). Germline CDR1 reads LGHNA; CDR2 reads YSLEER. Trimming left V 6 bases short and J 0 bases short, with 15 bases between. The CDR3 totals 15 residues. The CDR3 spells CASRGSADSSYEQYF. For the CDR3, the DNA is TGCGCCAGCAGGGGTTCAGCGGATAGCTCCTACGAGCAGTACTTC.

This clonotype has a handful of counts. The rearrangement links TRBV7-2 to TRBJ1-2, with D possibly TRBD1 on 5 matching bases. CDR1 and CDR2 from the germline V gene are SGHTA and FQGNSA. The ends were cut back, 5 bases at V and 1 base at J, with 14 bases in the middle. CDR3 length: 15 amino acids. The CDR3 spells CASSPRQKLNYGYTF. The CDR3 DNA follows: TGTGCCAGCAGCCCACGACAGAAACTTAACTATGGCTACACCTTC.

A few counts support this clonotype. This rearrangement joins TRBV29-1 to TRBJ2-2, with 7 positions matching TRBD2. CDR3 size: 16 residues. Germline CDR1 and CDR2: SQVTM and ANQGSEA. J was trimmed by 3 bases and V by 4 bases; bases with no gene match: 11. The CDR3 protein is CSVAGKAGIDTGELFF. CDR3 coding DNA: TGCAGCGTTGCGGGAAAAGCGGGAATCGACACCGGGGAGCTGTTTTTT.

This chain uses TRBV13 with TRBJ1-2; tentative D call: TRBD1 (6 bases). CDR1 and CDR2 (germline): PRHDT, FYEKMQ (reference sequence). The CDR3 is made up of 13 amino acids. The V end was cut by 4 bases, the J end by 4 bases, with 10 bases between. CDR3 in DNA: TGTGCCAGCAGCTCAGGGGCCGGCTATGGCTACACCTTC. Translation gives CASSSGAGYGYTF.

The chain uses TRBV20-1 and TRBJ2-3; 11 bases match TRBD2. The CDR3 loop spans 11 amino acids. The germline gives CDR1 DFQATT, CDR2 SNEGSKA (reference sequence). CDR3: CIAGGLGTQYF. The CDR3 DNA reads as TGCATAGCGGGAGGGTTGGGTACGCAGTATTTT.

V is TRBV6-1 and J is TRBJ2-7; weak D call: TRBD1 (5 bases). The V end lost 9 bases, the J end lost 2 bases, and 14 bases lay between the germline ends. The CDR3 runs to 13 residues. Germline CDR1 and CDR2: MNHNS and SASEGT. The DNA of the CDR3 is TGTGCCAGTGGCCCAGGGCGAACCTACGAGCAGTACTTC. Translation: CASGPGRTYEQYF.

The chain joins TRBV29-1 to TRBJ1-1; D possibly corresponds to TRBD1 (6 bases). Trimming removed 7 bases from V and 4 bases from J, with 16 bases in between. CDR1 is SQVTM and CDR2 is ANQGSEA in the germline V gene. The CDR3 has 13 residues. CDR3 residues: CSALGRGSTEAFF. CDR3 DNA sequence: TGCAGCGCCTTGGGCAGGGGATCCACTGAAGCTTTCTTT. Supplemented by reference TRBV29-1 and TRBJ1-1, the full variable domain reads SAVISQKPSRDICQRGTSLTIQCQVDSQVTMMFWYRQQPGQSLTLIATANQGSEATYESGFVIDKFPISRPNLTFSTLTVSNMSPEDSSIYLCSALGRGSTEAFFGQGTRLTVV.

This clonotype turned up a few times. CDR3 DNA: TGTGCCAGCAGCCCGGGGCGAGAGAGGGAGCAGTTCTTC. Its protein is CASSPGREREQFF. The V gene is TRBV7-3, the J gene TRBJ2-1; D may be TRBD1 or TRBD2 (5 bases each). Trimming pared 5 bases from V and 10 bases from J, leaving 15 bases between. The length of the CDR3 is 13 residues. Germline V gives CDR1 SGHTA, CDR2 FQGTGA.

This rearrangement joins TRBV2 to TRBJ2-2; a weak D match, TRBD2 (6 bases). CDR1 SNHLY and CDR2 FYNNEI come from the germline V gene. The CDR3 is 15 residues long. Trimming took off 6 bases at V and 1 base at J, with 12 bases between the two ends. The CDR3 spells CASRGGNRNTGELFF. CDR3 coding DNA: TGTGCCAGCAGGGGCGGGAACAGGAACACCGGGGAGCTGTTTTTT.